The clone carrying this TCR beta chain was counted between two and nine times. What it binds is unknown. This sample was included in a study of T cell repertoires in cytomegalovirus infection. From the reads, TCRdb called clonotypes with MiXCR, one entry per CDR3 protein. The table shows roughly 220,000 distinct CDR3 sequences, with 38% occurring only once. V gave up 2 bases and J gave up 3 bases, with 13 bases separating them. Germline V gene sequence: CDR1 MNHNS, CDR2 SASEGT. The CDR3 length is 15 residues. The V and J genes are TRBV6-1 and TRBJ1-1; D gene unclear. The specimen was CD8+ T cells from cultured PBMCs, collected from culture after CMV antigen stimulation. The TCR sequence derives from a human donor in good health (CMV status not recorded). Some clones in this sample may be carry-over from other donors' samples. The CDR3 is CASSEISSSDTEAFF. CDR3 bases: TGTGCCAGCAGTGAAATTTCGAGTTCGGACACTGAAGCTTTCTTT.